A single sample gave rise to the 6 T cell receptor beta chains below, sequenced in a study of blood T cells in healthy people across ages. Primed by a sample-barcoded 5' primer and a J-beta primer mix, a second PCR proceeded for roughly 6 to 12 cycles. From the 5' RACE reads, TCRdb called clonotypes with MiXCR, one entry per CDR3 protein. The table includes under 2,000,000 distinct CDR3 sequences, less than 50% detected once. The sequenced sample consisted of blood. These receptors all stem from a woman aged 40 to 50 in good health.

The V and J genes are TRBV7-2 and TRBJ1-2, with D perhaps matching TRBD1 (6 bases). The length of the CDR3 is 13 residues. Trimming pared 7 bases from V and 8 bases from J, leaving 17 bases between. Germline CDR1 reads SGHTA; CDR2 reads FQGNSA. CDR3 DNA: TGTGCCAGCACCGGCAGGGGCCCAAGGGGCTACACCTTC. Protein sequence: CASTGRGPRGYTF.

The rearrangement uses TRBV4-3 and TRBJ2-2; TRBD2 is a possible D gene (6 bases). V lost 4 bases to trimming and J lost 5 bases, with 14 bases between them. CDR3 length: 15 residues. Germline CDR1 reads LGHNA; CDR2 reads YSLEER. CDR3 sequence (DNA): TGCGCCAGCAGCCTGTATGCGGGAAGTACCGGGGAGCTGTTTTTT. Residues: CASSLYAGSTGELFF.

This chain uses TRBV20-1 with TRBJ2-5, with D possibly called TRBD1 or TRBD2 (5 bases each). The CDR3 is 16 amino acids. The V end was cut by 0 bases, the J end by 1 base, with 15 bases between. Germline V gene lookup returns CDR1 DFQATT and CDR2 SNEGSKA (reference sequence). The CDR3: CSARDRGRLRQETQYF. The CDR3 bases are TGCAGTGCTAGAGATCGGGGCAGGCTTCGCCAAGAGACCCAGTACTTC.

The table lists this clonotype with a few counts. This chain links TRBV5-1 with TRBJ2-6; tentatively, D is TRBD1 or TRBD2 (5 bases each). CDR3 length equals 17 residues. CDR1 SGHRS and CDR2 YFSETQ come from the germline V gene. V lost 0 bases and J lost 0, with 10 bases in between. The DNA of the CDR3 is TGCGCCAGCAGCTTGGGGGGACGACCCTCTGGGGCCAACGTCCTGACTTTC. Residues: CASSLGGRPSGANVLTF.

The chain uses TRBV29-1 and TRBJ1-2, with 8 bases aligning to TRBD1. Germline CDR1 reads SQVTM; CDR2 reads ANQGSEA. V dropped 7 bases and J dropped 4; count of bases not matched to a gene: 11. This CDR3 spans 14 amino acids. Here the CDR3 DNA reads TGCAGCGCTGACTCGACGACAGGGGTCTATGGCTACACCTTC. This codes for CSADSTTGVYGYTF.

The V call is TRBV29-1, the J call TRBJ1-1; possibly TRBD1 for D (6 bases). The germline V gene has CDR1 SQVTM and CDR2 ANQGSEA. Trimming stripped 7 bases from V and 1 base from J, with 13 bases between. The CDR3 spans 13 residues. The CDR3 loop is CSGRTGRNTEAFF. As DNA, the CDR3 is TGCAGCGGGCGAACAGGGCGGAACACTGAAGCTTTCTTT.